This T cell receptor (beta chain) was identified in a study of cytomegalovirus exposure and HLA in healthy donors. Study overall: Findings of an earlier analysis included some 120 million unique TCR beta sequences from 200 million or so T cells. Points from the study as a whole: Most TCR sequences were rare, but some public TCRs occurred in many donors.

The study ran its PCR with 60 Vbeta and 13 Jbeta primers. Sequenced by immunoSEQ multiplex PCR; TCRdb stores in-frame clones only, minus some. Of about 140,000 clones listed, more than 75% are singletons. CDR3 length equals 18 residues. Germline V lookup: CDR1 SQVTM, CDR2 ANQGSEA. The V gene lost 4 bases and the J gene lost 6 bases, with 28 bases spanning the gap. In regard to this clone: Its antigen is not known.

Sequences were obtained from PBMCs. The chain uses TRBV29-1 and TRBJ2-1, with a tentative D call TRBD2 (7 bases). The receptor comes from a man aged 18 to 29 in good health and CMV-seropositive. CDR3 sequence: CSVGRGQRGREASNEQFF. For the CDR3, the DNA is TGCAGCGTTGGGAGGGGTCAAAGGGGGAGGGAGGCCTCCAATGAGCAGTTCTTC.